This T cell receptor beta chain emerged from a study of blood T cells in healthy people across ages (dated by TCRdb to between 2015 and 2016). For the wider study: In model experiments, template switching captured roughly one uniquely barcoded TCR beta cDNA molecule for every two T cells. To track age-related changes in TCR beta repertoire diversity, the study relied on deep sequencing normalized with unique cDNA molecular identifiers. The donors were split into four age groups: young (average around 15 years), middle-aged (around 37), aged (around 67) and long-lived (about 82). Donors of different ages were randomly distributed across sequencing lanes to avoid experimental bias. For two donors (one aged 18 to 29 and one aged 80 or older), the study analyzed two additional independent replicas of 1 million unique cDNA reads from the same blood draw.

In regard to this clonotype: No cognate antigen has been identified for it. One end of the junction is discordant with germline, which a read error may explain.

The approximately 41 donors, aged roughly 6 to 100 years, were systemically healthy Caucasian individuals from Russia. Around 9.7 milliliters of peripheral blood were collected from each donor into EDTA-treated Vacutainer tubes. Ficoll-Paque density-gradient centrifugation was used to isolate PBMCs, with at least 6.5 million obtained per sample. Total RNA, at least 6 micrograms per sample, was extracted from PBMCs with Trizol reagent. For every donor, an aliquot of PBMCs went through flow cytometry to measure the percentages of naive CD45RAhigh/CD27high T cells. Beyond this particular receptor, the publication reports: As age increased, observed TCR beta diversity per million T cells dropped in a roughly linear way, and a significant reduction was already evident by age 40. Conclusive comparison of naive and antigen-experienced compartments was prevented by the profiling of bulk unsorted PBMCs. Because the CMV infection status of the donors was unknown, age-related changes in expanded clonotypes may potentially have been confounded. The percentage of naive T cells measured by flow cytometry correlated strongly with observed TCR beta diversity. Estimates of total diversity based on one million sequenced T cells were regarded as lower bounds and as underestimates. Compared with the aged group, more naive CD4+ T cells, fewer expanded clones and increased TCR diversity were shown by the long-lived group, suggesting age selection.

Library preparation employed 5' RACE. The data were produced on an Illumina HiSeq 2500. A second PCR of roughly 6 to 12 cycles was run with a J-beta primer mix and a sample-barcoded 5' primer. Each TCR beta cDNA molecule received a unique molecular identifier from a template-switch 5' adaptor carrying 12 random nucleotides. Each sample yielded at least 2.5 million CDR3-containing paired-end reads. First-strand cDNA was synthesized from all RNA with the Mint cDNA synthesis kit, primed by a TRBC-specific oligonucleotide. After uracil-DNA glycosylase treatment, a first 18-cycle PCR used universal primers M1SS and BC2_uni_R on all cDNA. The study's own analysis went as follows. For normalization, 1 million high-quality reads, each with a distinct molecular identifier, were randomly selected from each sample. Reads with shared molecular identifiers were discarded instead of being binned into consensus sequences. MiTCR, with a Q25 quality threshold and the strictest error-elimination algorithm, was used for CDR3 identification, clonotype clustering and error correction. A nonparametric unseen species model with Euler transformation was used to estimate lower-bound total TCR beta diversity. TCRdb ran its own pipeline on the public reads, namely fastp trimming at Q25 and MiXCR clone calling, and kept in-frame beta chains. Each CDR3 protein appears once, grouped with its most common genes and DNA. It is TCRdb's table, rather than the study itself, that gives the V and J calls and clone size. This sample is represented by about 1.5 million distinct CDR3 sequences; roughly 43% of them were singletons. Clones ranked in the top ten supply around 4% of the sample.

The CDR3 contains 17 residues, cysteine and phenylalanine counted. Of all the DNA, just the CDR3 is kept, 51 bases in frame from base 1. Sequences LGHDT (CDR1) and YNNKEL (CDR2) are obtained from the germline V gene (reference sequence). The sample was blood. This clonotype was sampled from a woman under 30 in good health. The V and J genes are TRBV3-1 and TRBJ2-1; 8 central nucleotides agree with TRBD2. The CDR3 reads CASRTIAGPSSYDEQFF. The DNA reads TGTGCCAGCAGAACCATAGCGGGACCCAGCTCCTACGATGAGCAGTTCTTC.